These 15 T cell receptor beta chains originate from one sample sequenced in a study of vaccination and CD4 T cells after COVID-19. Once obtained from cultured CD4+ T cells, the DNA was sequenced using the Oncomine TCR Beta short-read assay. MiXCR, run by TCRdb on the PCR reads, gives a single entry per CDR3 protein. Here the sample spans under 20,000 distinct CDR3 sequences, approximately 50% being singletons. The sample's treatment: roughly ten-day PBMC culture with coronavirus spike peptide pools or control peptides (ViraFEST assay). Their recognized antigens are unknown. Material: CD4+ T cells from blood, cultured in vitro, obtained before SARS-CoV-2 vaccination. These receptors all stem from a human donor who had recovered from COVID-19.

The V gene is TRBV6-1, the J gene TRBJ2-4, with D possibly matching TRBD1 (6 bases). The V gene's germline CDR1 is MNHNS and CDR2 SASEGT. V was trimmed by 5 bases and J by 1 base, leaving 12 bases between them. This CDR3 contains 15 residues. The CDR3 sequence is CASSRTAPAKNIQYF. Here the CDR3 DNA reads TGTGCCAGCAGTAGGACAGCACCGGCCAAAAACATTCAGTACTTC.

The V call is TRBV27, the J call TRBJ2-5, with 16 nucleotides matching TRBD2. The CDR3 loop spans 19 amino acids. CDR1 MNHEY and CDR2 SMNVEV come from the germline V gene (reference sequence). V was pared by 5 bases and J by 4 bases, with 13 bases of the junction left unmatched. This CDR3 is CASSPRFGTSGRARETQYF. The DNA of the CDR3 is TGTGCCAGCAGTCCACGATTTGGGACTAGCGGGAGGGCCAGAGAGACCCAGTACTTC.

J is TRBJ1-5 and V is TRBV12-3 or TRBV12-4, with 9 nucleotides matching TRBD1. The CDR3 runs to 15 residues. After removal of 6 bases from V and 5 bases from J, the junction contained 8 bases not matched to a gene. CDR3 nucleotide sequence: TGTGCCAGCAGCACCCAACAGGGGGCGGATCAGCCCCAGCATTTT. Its translation is CASSTQQGADQPQHF.

V is TRBV2 and J is TRBJ2-3, with D uncertain. V lost 1 base and J lost 1, with 9 bases in between. The germline V gene has CDR1 SNHLY and CDR2 FYNNEI. CDR3 length equals 15 residues. This CDR3 reads CASSEGLLGTDTQYF. Here the CDR3 DNA reads TGTGCCAGCAGTGAAGGTTTGCTGGGCACAGATACGCAGTATTTT.

This clonotype was observed a few times. This chain joins TRBV2 and TRBJ1-1, with D perhaps matching TRBD1 (5 bases). Between the trimmed V and J ends, which lost 3 bases and 3 bases, there was a span of 8 bases. The CDR3 covers 13 residues. Germline-derived CDR1 and CDR2 are SNHLY and FYNNEI. CDR3 region: CASSDEGYTEAFF. Written as DNA, the CDR3 is TGTGCCAGCAGTGATGAGGGGTACACTGAAGCTTTCTTT.

The CDR3 DNA is TGTGCCAGCAGCAAAATTAAGACAGGTCTGTTTGAAAAACTGTTTTTT. Translating it yields CASSKIKTGLFEKLFF. The chain carries TRBV7-9 and TRBJ1-4; D possibly corresponds to TRBD1 (6 bases). This CDR3 is built from 16 residues. V was trimmed by 5 bases and J by 7 bases, leaving 20 bases between them. The germline gives CDR1 SEHNR, CDR2 FQNEAQ (reference sequence).

The chain carries TRBV15 and TRBJ2-7; D gene uncertain. Trimming removed 0 bases at V and 7 bases at J, with 13 bases between. The CDR3 has 14 amino acids. Germline CDR1 is LNHNV and CDR2 is YYDKDF (reference sequence). This CDR3 is CATSRDFEDYEQYF. The CDR3 region has the DNA TGTGCCACCAGCAGAGATTTCGAGGATTATGAGCAGTACTTC.

The rearrangement uses TRBV30 and TRBJ2-3; D not certain. CDR3 length: 12 amino acids. V was trimmed by 3 bases and J by 4 bases, leaving 8 bases between them. Germline V gene sequence: CDR1 GTSNPN, CDR2 SVGIG (reference sequence). The CDR3 bases are TGTGCCTGGAGAACCCTAGCAGATACGCAGTATTTT. Protein sequence: CAWRTLADTQYF.

The chain recombines TRBV20-1 with TRBJ1-5; D is uncertain. The CDR3 contains 14 residues. The ends were cut back, 4 bases at V and 5 bases at J, with 15 bases in the middle. CDR1 is DFQATT, CDR2 SNEGSKA, per germline (reference sequence). CDR3 loop: CSAKPGRRDQPQHF. In DNA, the CDR3 is TGCAGTGCTAAACCCGGGAGAAGGGATCAGCCCCAGCATTTT.

This chain connects TRBV30 to TRBJ2-7, with 9 bases fitting TRBD1. V shed 3 bases and J 4 bases; nucleotides not matched to a gene: 13. Germline values: CDR1 GTSNPN, CDR2 SVGIG (reference sequence). The length of the CDR3 is 16 residues. This CDR3 is CAWREYPGQGPYEQYF. CDR3 in DNA: TGTGCCTGGAGAGAATATCCGGGACAGGGACCTTACGAGCAGTACTTC.

The chain joins TRBV6-1 to TRBJ2-6; D not resolved. Between the trimmed V and J ends, which lost 11 bases and 0 bases, there was a span of 8 bases. Germline loops: CDR1 MNHNS, CDR2 SASEGT. This CDR3 has 13 amino acids. The CDR3 region is CAGKNSGANVLTF. The CDR3 DNA reads TGTGCCGGAAAGAACTCTGGGGCCAACGTCCTGACTTTC.

This clonotype has only a few counts. The chain has TRBV20-1 and TRBJ2-6; D is unresolved. With 0 bases removed from V and 4 bases from J, the gap between germline ends came to 4 bases. The germline CDR1 and CDR2 sequences are DFQATT and SNEGSKA (reference sequence). The CDR3 contains 13 residues. For the CDR3, the DNA is TGCAGTGCTAGAGATAGCGGGGCCAACGTCCTGACTTTC. It yields the protein CSARDSGANVLTF.

This clonotype came up once. J is TRBJ2-1 and V is TRBV6-5, with no clear D. This CDR3 has 15 residues. Germline V gives CDR1 MNHEY, CDR2 SVGAGI. The V end lost 4 bases, the J end lost 5 bases, and 15 bases lay between the germline ends. DNA of the CDR3: TGTGCCAGCAGTTCCCGTACCTCGCGAAACAATGAGCAGTTCTTC. It encodes CASSSRTSRNNEQFF.

This chain connects TRBV6-1 to TRBJ2-6; D gene unclear. With 6 bases removed from V and 3 bases from J, the gap between germline ends came to 18 bases. The length of the CDR3 is 17 residues. Germline V gene sequence: CDR1 MNHNS, CDR2 SASEGT. The CDR3 is CASSPGSGSFGANVLTF. As DNA, the CDR3 is TGTGCCAGCAGCCCCGGTTCCGGATCCTTTGGGGCCAACGTCCTGACTTTC.

The rearrangement links TRBV6-1 to TRBJ2-4; 8 bases are shared with TRBD2. CDR3 length: 15 residues. Germline-derived CDR1 and CDR2 are MNHNS and SASEGT. The trim removed 5 bases at V and 0 bases at J, leaving 3 bases unmatched. CDR3 DNA sequence: TGTGCCAGCAGTACGGGGGGGCTAGCCAAAAACATTCAGTACTTC. It is translated as CASSTGGLAKNIQYF.